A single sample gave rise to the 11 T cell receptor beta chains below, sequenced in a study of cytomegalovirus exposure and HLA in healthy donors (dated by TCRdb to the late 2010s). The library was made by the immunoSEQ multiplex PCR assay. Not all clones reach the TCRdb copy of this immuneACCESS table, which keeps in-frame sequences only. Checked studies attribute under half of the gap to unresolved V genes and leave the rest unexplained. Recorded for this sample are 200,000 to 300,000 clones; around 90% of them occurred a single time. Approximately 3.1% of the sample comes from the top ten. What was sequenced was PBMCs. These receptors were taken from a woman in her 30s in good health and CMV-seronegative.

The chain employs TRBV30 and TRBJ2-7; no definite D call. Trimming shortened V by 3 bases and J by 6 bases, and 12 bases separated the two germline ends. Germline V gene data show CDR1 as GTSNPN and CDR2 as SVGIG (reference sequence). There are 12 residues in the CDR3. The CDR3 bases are TGTGCCTGGAGGGGTACTCGTTTCGAGCAGTACTTC. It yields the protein CAWRGTRFEQYF.

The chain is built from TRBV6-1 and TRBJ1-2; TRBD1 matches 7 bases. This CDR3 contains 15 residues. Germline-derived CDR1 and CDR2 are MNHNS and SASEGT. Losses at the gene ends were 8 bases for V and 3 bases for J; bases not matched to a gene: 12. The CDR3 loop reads CASDRTGQFDYGYTF. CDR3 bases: TGTGCCAGCGATCGTACGGGACAGTTCGACTATGGCTACACCTTC.

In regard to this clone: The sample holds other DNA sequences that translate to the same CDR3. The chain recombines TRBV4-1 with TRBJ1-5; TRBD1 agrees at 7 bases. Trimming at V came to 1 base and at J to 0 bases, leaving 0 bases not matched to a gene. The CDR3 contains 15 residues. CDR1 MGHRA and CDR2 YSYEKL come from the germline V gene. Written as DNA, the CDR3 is TGCGCCAGCAGCCAAGGACAGGGTAGCAATCAGCCCCAGCATTTT. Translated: CASSQGQGSNQPQHF.

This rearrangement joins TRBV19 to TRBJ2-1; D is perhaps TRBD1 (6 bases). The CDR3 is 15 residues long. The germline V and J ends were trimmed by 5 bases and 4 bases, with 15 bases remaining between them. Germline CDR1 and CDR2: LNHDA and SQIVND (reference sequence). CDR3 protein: CASSQGWGPYNEQFF. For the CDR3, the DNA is TGTGCCAGTAGTCAGGGGTGGGGGCCGTACAATGAGCAGTTCTTC. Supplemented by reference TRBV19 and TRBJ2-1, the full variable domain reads DGGITQSPKYLFRKEGQNVTLSCEQNLNHDAMYWYRQDPGQGLRLIYYSQIVNDFQKGDIAEGYSVSREKKESFPLTVTSAQKNPTAFYLCASSQGWGPYNEQFFGPGTRLTVL.

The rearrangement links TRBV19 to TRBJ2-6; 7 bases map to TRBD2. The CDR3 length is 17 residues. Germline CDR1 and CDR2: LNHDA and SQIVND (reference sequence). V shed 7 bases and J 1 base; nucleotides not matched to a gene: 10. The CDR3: CASKGARGGSGANVLTF. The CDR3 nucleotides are TGTGCCAGTAAAGGAGCGAGGGGAGGGTCTGGGGCCAACGTCCTGACTTTC.

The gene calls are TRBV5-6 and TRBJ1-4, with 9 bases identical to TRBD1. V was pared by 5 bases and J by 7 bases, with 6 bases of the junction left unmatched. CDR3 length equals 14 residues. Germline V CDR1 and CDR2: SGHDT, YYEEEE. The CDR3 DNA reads TGTGCCAGCAGGGGACAGGGTGGGAGTGAAAAACTGTTTTTT. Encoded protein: CASRGQGGSEKLFF. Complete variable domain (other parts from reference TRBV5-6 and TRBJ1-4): DAGVTQSPTHLIKTRGQQVTLRCSPKSGHDTVSWYQQALGQGPQFIFQYYEEEERQRGNFPDRFSGHQFPNYSSELNVNALLLGDSALYLCASRGQGGSEKLFFGSGTQLSVL.

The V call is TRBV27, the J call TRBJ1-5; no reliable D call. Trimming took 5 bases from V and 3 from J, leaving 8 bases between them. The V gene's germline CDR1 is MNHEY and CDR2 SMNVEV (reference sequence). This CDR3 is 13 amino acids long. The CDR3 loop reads CASSKRDNQPQHF. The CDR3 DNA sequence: TGTGCCAGCAGTAAAAGGGACAATCAGCCCCAGCATTTT.

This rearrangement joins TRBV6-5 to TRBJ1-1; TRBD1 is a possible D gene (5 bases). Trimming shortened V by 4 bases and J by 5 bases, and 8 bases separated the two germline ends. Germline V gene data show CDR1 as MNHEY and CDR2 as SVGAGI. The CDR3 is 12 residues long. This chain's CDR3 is CASSFGGTEAFF. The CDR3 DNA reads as TGTGCCAGCAGTTTTGGGGGGACTGAAGCTTTCTTT.

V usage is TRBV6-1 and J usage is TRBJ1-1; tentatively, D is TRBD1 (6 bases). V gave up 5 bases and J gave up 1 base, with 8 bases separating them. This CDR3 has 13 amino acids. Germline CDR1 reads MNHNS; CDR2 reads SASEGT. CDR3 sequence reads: CASSRQENTEAFF. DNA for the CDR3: TGTGCCAGCAGTAGACAGGAGAACACTGAAGCTTTCTTT.

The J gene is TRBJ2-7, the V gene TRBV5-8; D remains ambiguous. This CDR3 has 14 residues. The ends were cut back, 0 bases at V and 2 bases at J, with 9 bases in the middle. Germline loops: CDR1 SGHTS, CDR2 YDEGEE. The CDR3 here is CASSLDRSPYEQYF. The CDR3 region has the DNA TGTGCCAGCAGCTTGGATAGGAGCCCCTACGAGCAGTACTTC.

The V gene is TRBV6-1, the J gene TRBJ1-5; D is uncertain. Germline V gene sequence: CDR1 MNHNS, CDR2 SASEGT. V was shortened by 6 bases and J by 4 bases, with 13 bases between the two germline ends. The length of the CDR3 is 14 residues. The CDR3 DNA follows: TGTGCCAGCAGGGGTGGGCTTCGTAATCAGCCCCAGCATTTT. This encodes CASRGGLRNQPQHF.